This is a list of T cell receptor beta chains from one sample in a study of neurological immune-mediated disorders. TCRdb fed the 5' RACE reads into MiXCR, producing one record per CDR3 protein. The sample records more than 40,000 distinct CDR3 sequences, approximately 3% being singletons. Material: PBMCs. The receptors stem from a woman aged 45-65 years with multiple sclerosis. CDR3s include the opening cysteine and the closing phenylalanine or tryptophan. Fields, in order: J gene, D gene, V gene, clone size, CDR3 protein, CDR3 DNA. A D gene is named only where the DNA matches it firmly. The size field is filled for only some rows; it gives once, few, many or a size class.

J: TRBJ2-3; D: .; V: TRBV20-1; size: many; CDR3: CSARLSPPDTQYF; DNA: TGCAGTGCTAGGCTATCCCCACCCGATACGCAGTATTTT
J: TRBJ2-7; D: .; V: TRBV20-1; size: many; CDR3: CSARDNGISYEQYF; DNA: TGCAGTGCTAGAGATAACGGGATCTCCTACGAGCAGTACTTC
J: TRBJ2-7; D: TRBD1; V: TRBV10-3; size: many; CDR3: CAISDGTGAYEQYF; DNA: TGTGCCATCAGTGATGGGACAGGCGCCTACGAGCAGTACTTC
J: TRBJ2-5; D: .; V: TRBV11-2; size: many; CDR3: CASSPRRAAQETQYF; DNA: TGTGCCAGCAGCCCCCGTCGAGCGGCACAAGAGACCCAGTACTTC
J: TRBJ1-4; D: .; V: TRBV12-3/TRBV12-4; size: many; CDR3: CASSPSQGKLFF; DNA: TGTGCCAGCAGCCCCTCCCAGGGAAAACTGTTTTTT
J: TRBJ1-1; D: .; V: TRBV5-1; size: many; CDR3: CASSLANTEAFF; DNA: TGCGCCAGCAGCTTGGCGAACACTGAAGCTTTCTTT
J: TRBJ1-5; D: .; V: TRBV10-2; size: few; CDR3: CASSDARGGNQPQHF; DNA: TGCGCCAGCAGTGATGCCAGGGGAGGGAATCAGCCCCAGCATTTT
J: TRBJ1-1; D: .; V: TRBV10-3; size: many; CDR3: CAISAGSNTEAFF; DNA: TGTGCCATCAGTGCCGGGTCCAACACTGAAGCTTTCTTT
J: TRBJ2-1; D: TRBD2; V: TRBV7-3; size: .; CDR3: CASSPARGGSPNNEQFF; DNA: TGTGCCAGCAGCCCAGCGAGGGGCGGGAGCCCTAACAATGAGCAGTTCTTC
J: TRBJ2-3; D: TRBD2; V: TRBV5-1; size: many; CDR3: CASSLAILAGTTDTQYF; DNA: TGCGCCAGCAGCTTGGCTATTCTAGCGGGGACCACAGATACGCAGTATTTT
J: TRBJ1-5; D: .; V: TRBV24-1; size: many; CDR3: CATSDSNQPQHF; DNA: TGTGCCACCAGTGACTCCAATCAGCCCCAGCATTTT
J: TRBJ2-1; D: .; V: TRBV7-9; size: many; CDR3: CASSLAGVARGNEQFF; DNA: TGTGCCAGCAGCTTAGCGGGGGTAGCCCGAGGCAATGAGCAGTTCTTC
J: TRBJ1-3; D: .; V: TRBV12-3/TRBV12-4; size: many; CDR3: CASSLIRTSGNTIYF; DNA: TGTGCCAGCAGTTTGATTAGGACCTCAGGAAACACCATATATTTT